These 7 T cell receptor beta chains were all obtained from the same sample, sequenced in a study of blood T cell repertoires in COVID-19. Here immunoSEQ multiplex PCR was the method, and the copy in TCRdb shows in-frame clones only, minus some. Of around 80,000 clones listed, around 79% are singletons. The specimen sequenced was peripheral blood. All receptors derive from a middle-aged man with active or convalescent COVID-19.

The rearrangement links TRBV9 to TRBJ2-5; weak D call: TRBD2 (7 bases). In germline, CDR1 is SGDLS, CDR2 YYNGEE. The V and J ends lost 2 bases and 1 base respectively, with 12 bases between them. There are 15 residues in the CDR3. CDR3 amino acids: CASSVNAGAQETQYF. CDR3 DNA: TGTGCCAGCAGCGTCAATGCGGGGGCCCAAGAGACCCAGTACTTC.

The chain couples TRBV24-1 to TRBJ1-1; perhaps TRBD1 as D (5 bases). V lost 2 bases to trimming and J lost 0 bases, with 12 bases between them. This CDR3 spans 16 amino acids. CDR1 is KGHDR and CDR2 is SFDVKD in the germline V gene. The CDR3 here is CATSDSKTDMNTEAFF. In nucleotides, the CDR3 is TGTGCCACCAGTGATTCAAAGACAGATATGAACACTGAAGCTTTCTTT.

This chain connects TRBV15 to TRBJ2-5; D might be TRBD1 (8 bases). This CDR3 spans 17 amino acids. Trimming cost V 2 bases and J 5 bases, with 21 bases left between them. From germline, CDR1 is LNHNV and CDR2 YYDKDF (reference sequence). In DNA, the CDR3 is TGTGCCACCAGCAGACTAATGGGAGGACAGGGAGGGGAGACCCAGTACTTC. Encoded protein: CATSRLMGGQGGETQYF.

This chain connects TRBV18 to TRBJ1-5; D unclear. Deletions cut 1 base from V and 5 bases from J, with 9 bases between. Germline CDR1 KGHSH, CDR2 LQKENI. CDR3 length equals 14 residues. The CDR3 here is CASSPRREDQPQHF. CDR3 in DNA: TGTGCCAGCTCACCACGACGGGAGGATCAGCCCCAGCATTTT.

V gene TRBV19 combines with J gene TRBJ1-1; tentatively, D is TRBD1 (5 bases). Germline V gives CDR1 LNHDA, CDR2 SQIVND (reference sequence). This CDR3 has 14 amino acids. V lost 5 bases and J 0 bases, leaving 10 bases between the germline ends. The CDR3 reads CASSGGGVNTEAFF. CDR3 coding DNA: TGTGCCAGTAGTGGGGGGGGTGTGAACACTGAAGCTTTCTTT.

V usage is TRBV2 and J usage is TRBJ2-7, with 7 bases matching TRBD1. The V gene end was trimmed by 8 bases and the J gene end by 2 bases; junction bases not matched to a gene: 12. Germline-derived CDR1 and CDR2 are SNHLY and FYNNEI. CDR3 length: 15 amino acids. The CDR3 DNA reads TGTGCCAGCCTCCCCGGGACAGCAATAACCTACGAGCAGTACTTC. Its translation: CASLPGTAITYEQYF.

The J gene is TRBJ2-1, the V gene TRBV7-2, with D unresolved. Germline assignment: CDR1 SGHTA and CDR2 FQGNSA. The CDR3 runs to 15 residues. V was shortened by 5 bases and J by 4 bases, with 15 bases between the two germline ends. The chain's CDR3 is CASSPGPEPYNEQFF. DNA of the CDR3: TGTGCCAGCAGCCCAGGCCCAGAACCTTACAATGAGCAGTTCTTC.